A selection of T cell receptor beta chains follows, all from one sample in a study of T cell repertoires in cytomegalovirus infection. TCRdb reprocessed the reads with MiXCR, giving one entry per CDR3 protein. The table has 150,000 to 200,000 distinct CDR3 sequences, roughly 27% seen once. Sample: PBMCs. These receptors were taken from a human donor in good health (CMV status not recorded). Some clones in this sample may be carry-over from other donors' samples. Each CDR3 is given with its conserved first and last residue. D genes are given only for firm matches. Clone sizes are given selectively: once, few, many, or a class where the clone is expanded.

v_call	clone_size	j_call	d_call	cdr3_nt	cdr3_aa
TRBV7-2	NA	TRBJ2-5	TRBD2	TGTGCCAGCAGCTTACAAGCGGGGCCTGAGACCCAGTACTTC	CASSLQAGPETQYF
TRBV7-9	NA	TRBJ2-3	TRBD1	TGTGCCAGCAGCTCGGGACAGGCTAGCACAGATACGCAGTATTTT	CASSSGQASTDTQYF
TRBV24-1	many	TRBJ2-3	NA	TGTGCCACCAGTGATCCACAGGCCTTAGGTACAGATACGCAGTATTTT	CATSDPQALGTDTQYF
TRBV7-7	few	TRBJ2-2	NA	TGTGCTAGCAGCTTGGTGGCAGGAGCGAACACCGGGGAGCTGTTTTTT	CASSLVAGANTGELFF
TRBV6-2/TRBV6-3	few	TRBJ1-5	NA	TGTGCCAGCAGTTTCCCCGCCAATCAGCCCCAGCATTTT	CASSFPANQPQHF
TRBV19	few	TRBJ1-1	NA	TGTGCCAGTAGTATAGGTAAAGGCTTTGAAGCTTTCTTT	CASSIGKGFEAFF
TRBV7-2	many	TRBJ1-5	NA	TGTGCCAGCAGCGGCATTACGGGCAATCAGCCCCAGCATTTT	CASSGITGNQPQHF
TRBV6-2/TRBV6-3	NA	TRBJ2-6	TRBD1	TGTGCCAGCAGTTACAGGGACAGGTTCTCTGGGGCCAACGTCCTGACTTTC	CASSYRDRFSGANVLTF
TRBV2	NA	TRBJ1-2	NA	TGTGCCAGCAGTGAAGCCAGATCTAACTATGGCTACACCTTC	CASSEARSNYGYTF
TRBV12-3/TRBV12-4	few	TRBJ1-1	NA	TGTGCCAGCAGTTTCCTCGGGGGTTCCACTGAAGCTTTCTTT	CASSFLGGSTEAFF
TRBV12-3/TRBV12-4	many	TRBJ2-5	NA	TGTGCCAGCGGTAAATCCCAAGAGACCCAGTACTTC	CASGKSQETQYF
TRBV6-6	NA	TRBJ1-1	NA	TGTGCCAGCACCGATGGTCTTTCCAGGTCCACTGAAGCTTTCTTT	CASTDGLSRSTEAFF
TRBV7-6	NA	TRBJ2-5	NA	TGTGCCAGCAGCTTAGCGTCTACTCCCAGCCAGACCCAGTACTTC	CASSLASTPSQTQYF
TRBV6-5	NA	TRBJ1-2	NA	TGTGCCAGCAGTTACCTGGACGCCCCTAACTATGGCTACACCTTC	CASSYLDAPNYGYTF
TRBV7-3	few	TRBJ2-1	TRBD2	TGTGCCAGCAGCTTAGGGCCGGGGGGGTACAATGAGCAGTTCTTC	CASSLGPGGYNEQFF
TRBV25-1	NA	TRBJ2-3	NA	TGTGCCAGCAGTCTTAGTATTTTGCCGACAGATACGCAGTATTTT	CASSLSILPTDTQYF
TRBV3-1	many	TRBJ2-1	NA	TGTGCCAGCAGCCAAGTGGGTAGCCACAATGAGCAGTTCTTC	CASSQVGSHNEQFF
TRBV29-1	NA	TRBJ2-1	NA	TGCAGCGTTGAAGAAGGCAGGGGAGCTGTACGGGAGCAGTTCTTC	CSVEEGRGAVREQFF